A single sample gave rise to the 18 T cell receptor beta chains below, sequenced in a study of blood T cell repertoires in COVID-19. Measured with immunoSEQ multiplex PCR; TCRdb has only the in-frame clones, and not every one. Of about 74,000 clones in the sample, around 75% are singletons; the top ten hold roughly 20%. Sequencing was done on a sample of peripheral blood. The source of these receptors is a man aged 70 or older with acute or convalescent COVID-19.

The V gene is TRBV6-2 or TRBV6-3, the J gene TRBJ2-7; 7 bases map to TRBD2. The CDR3 is 17 residues long. The J segment lost 1 base and the V segment lost 0 bases, leaving 9 bases of the junction unmatched. Germline assignment: CDR1 MNHEY and CDR2 SVGEGT. The CDR3 sequence is CASSYSSGTTPSYEQYF. CDR3 in DNA: TGTGCCAGCAGTTACTCGTCGGGGACTACGCCTTCCTACGAGCAGTACTTC.

This clone was counted a few times. V and J are TRBV15 and TRBJ2-7, with D possibly TRBD2 on 6 matching bases. V was shortened by 1 base and J by 0 bases, with 13 bases between the two germline ends. This CDR3 region has 16 residues. CDR1 is LNHNV, CDR2 YYDKDF, per germline (reference sequence). This chain's CDR3 is CATSRGATDYSYEQYF. The CDR3, as DNA: TGTGCCACCAGCAGAGGGGCGACGGACTACTCCTACGAGCAGTACTTC.

The chain is built from TRBV6-2 or TRBV6-3 and TRBJ2-7; 8 positions match TRBD2. The V gene's germline CDR1 is MNHEY and CDR2 SVGEGT. There are 14 residues in the CDR3. V trimming: 4 bases; J trimming: 3 bases; junction bases outside the gene matches: 5. CDR3 amino acids: CASSSAGEGYEQYF. DNA of the CDR3: TGTGCCAGCAGTTCAGCGGGAGAGGGCTACGAGCAGTACTTC.

The chain uses TRBV19 and TRBJ2-7; D is perhaps TRBD1 (7 bases). Germline V gives CDR1 LNHDA, CDR2 SQIVND (reference sequence). The CDR3 contains 14 residues. With 6 bases removed from V and 5 bases from J, the gap between germline ends came to 17 bases. Here the CDR3 DNA reads TGTGCCAGTAGCGCGACAGGGAGGATCAACGAGCAGTACTTC. Translation: CASSATGRINEQYF.

This clone was observed a single time. The rearrangement links TRBV7-9 to TRBJ1-4; 8 nucleotides align to TRBD1. This CDR3 contains 15 residues. CDR1 and CDR2 from the germline V gene are SEHNR and FQNEAQ (reference sequence). Trimming removed 5 bases from V and 7 bases from J; junction bases left unmatched: 9. Here the CDR3 reads CASSLGQAPIEKLFF. Here the CDR3 DNA reads TGTGCCAGCAGCCTGGGACAGGCGCCGATTGAAAAACTGTTTTTT.

The J gene is TRBJ2-2, the V gene TRBV24-1; TRBD1 aligns across 12 bases. The CDR3 consists of 14 residues. Germline loops: CDR1 KGHDR, CDR2 SFDVKD. V lost 9 bases to trimming and J lost 7 bases; unmatched junction nucleotides: 5. The CDR3 DNA follows: TGTGCCACCCTGGGACAGGGGGCGAGCGGGGAGCTGTTTTTT. Its translation: CATLGQGASGELFF.

The V gene is TRBV19, the J gene TRBJ2-7; TRBD1 matches at 7 bases. Looked up from germline, CDR1 is LNHDA and CDR2 is SQIVND (reference sequence). The V and J ends lost 3 bases and 1 base, in that order; junction bases with no gene match: 6. The CDR3 consists of 15 residues. CDR3 in DNA: TGTGCCAGTAGTATCGGCGACAGGGCATCCTACGAGCAGTACTTC. Amino acids: CASSIGDRASYEQYF.

The CDR3: CASREATGHSYEQYF. As DNA, the CDR3 is TGTGCCAGTAGGGAGGCGACGGGCCACTCCTACGAGCAGTACTTC. This chain links TRBV19 with TRBJ2-7, with TRBD2 as a possible D gene (5 bases). V gave up 6 bases and J gave up 0 bases, with 15 bases separating them. The CDR3 extends over 15 amino acids. Germline CDR1 LNHDA, CDR2 SQIVND (reference sequence). Filled out from reference TRBV19 and TRBJ2-7, the complete variable domain reads DGGITQSPKYLFRKEGQNVTLSCEQNLNHDAMYWYRQDPGQGLRLIYYSQIVNDFQKGDIAEGYSVSREKKESFPLTVTSAQKNPTAFYLCASREATGHSYEQYFGPGTRLTVT.

The rearrangement joins TRBV5-5 to TRBJ1-4, with D tentatively TRBD1 (5 bases). The CDR3 consists of 15 residues. V was cut by 1 base and J by 5 bases, with 12 bases left in between. The germline gives CDR1 SGHKS, CDR2 YYEKEE (reference sequence). The chain's CDR3 is CASSLFGGENEKLFF. In nucleotides, the CDR3 is TGTGCCAGCAGCTTGTTCGGGGGGGAGAATGAAAAACTGTTTTTT.

The V gene is TRBV28, the J gene TRBJ1-4; 11 bases are a match to TRBD1. Germline CDR1 MDHEN, CDR2 SYDVKM. CDR3 length: 16 amino acids. The J segment lost 3 bases and the V segment lost 5 bases, leaving 5 bases of the junction unmatched. The CDR3 reads CASSRPGQGANEKLFF. DNA of the CDR3: TGTGCCAGCAGTCGTCCGGGACAGGGGGCTAATGAAAAACTGTTTTTT.

The V call is TRBV28, the J call TRBJ2-2, with D perhaps TRBD1 (6 bases). The CDR3 totals 16 residues. Germline CDR1 is MDHEN and CDR2 is SYDVKM. V dropped 5 bases and J dropped 4 bases, with 17 bases sitting between them. The CDR3 DNA reads as TGTGCCAGCAGTCCCCCGTCAGGGGCGGGCACCGGGGAGCTGTTTTTT. Translating gives CASSPPSGAGTGELFF.

V and J are TRBV6-6 and TRBJ2-5, with D possibly being TRBD2 (6 bases). The CDR3 extends over 16 amino acids. CDR1 is MNHNY, CDR2 SVGAGI, per germline (reference sequence). Deletions cut 7 bases from V and 2 bases from J, with 20 bases between. CDR3 amino acids: CASNPSNGGYQETQYF. CDR3 coding DNA: TGTGCCAGCAACCCATCGAACGGGGGTTATCAAGAGACCCAGTACTTC.

Concerning this clone itself: Sequence at one end of the junction differs from germline and may be a read error. The chain combines TRBV27 with TRBJ2-7, with D possibly being TRBD1 (5 bases). The CDR3 has 13 residues. Germline V lookup: CDR1 MNHEY, CDR2 SMNVEV (reference sequence). The CDR3 reads CATSFQGQNEQYF. As DNA, the CDR3 is TGTGCCACCAGTTTTCAGGGCCAGAACGAGCAGTACTTC.

The rearrangement uses TRBV19 and TRBJ2-3, with TRBD2 identical over 9 bases. Germline V gene data show CDR1 as LNHDA and CDR2 as SQIVND (reference sequence). This CDR3 contains 19 residues. The V gene end was trimmed by 5 bases and the J gene end by 4 bases; junction bases not matched to a gene: 19. The chain's CDR3 is CASSWPSGIDPRDPDTQYF. For the CDR3, the DNA is TGTGCCAGTAGTTGGCCTAGCGGGATTGATCCCCGGGACCCAGATACGCAGTATTTT. The full variable domain, in which reference TRBV19 and TRBJ2-3 provide the parts outside the CDR3, is DGGITQSPKYLFRKEGQNVTLSCEQNLNHDAMYWYRQDPGQGLRLIYYSQIVNDFQKGDIAEGYSVSREKKESFPLTVTSAQKNPTAFYLCASSWPSGIDPRDPDTQYFGPGTRLTVL.

Only a few counts were recorded for this clone. The chain carries TRBV5-1 and TRBJ2-3; no clear D gene. The CDR3 spans 14 residues. Germline V gene lookup returns CDR1 SGHRS and CDR2 YFSETQ. Trimming took off 2 bases at V and 6 bases at J, with 13 bases between the two ends. The CDR3 bases are TGCGCCAGCAGCTTTTACAGCCCTAAGGATACGCAGTATTTT. The encoded protein is CASSFYSPKDTQYF.

The rearrangement links TRBV5-6 to TRBJ2-1, with D possibly matching TRBD1 (6 bases). Trimming removed 1 base at V and 4 bases at J, with 24 bases between. Germline-derived CDR1 and CDR2 are SGHDT and YYEEEE. This CDR3 contains 19 residues. The CDR3 nucleotides read TGTGCCAGCAGCTTGAGGGGTGGAAGTCGGGACAACATATACAATGAGCAGTTCTTC. Residues: CASSLRGGSRDNIYNEQFF.

This clone was observed a handful of times. The CDR3 DNA follows: TGTGCCAGCAGTTACTCGTCACTAGCGGGAGGAACAGATACGCAGTATTTT. Protein product: CASSYSSLAGGTDTQYF. The rearrangement joins TRBV6-2 or TRBV6-3 to TRBJ2-3; 12 nucleotides align to TRBD2. Germline V gives CDR1 MNHEY, CDR2 SVGEGT. CDR3 size: 17 residues. V was pared by 0 bases and J by 3 bases, with 4 bases of the junction left unmatched.

The chain combines TRBV2 with TRBJ1-6, with no clear D. The germline CDR1 and CDR2 sequences are SNHLY and FYNNEI. CDR3 size: 13 residues. V was clipped by 2 bases and J by 6 bases, with 5 bases between them. The CDR3 loop reads CASSELANSPLHF. The CDR3 nucleotides are TGTGCCAGCAGTGAATTAGCTAATTCACCCCTCCACTTT.